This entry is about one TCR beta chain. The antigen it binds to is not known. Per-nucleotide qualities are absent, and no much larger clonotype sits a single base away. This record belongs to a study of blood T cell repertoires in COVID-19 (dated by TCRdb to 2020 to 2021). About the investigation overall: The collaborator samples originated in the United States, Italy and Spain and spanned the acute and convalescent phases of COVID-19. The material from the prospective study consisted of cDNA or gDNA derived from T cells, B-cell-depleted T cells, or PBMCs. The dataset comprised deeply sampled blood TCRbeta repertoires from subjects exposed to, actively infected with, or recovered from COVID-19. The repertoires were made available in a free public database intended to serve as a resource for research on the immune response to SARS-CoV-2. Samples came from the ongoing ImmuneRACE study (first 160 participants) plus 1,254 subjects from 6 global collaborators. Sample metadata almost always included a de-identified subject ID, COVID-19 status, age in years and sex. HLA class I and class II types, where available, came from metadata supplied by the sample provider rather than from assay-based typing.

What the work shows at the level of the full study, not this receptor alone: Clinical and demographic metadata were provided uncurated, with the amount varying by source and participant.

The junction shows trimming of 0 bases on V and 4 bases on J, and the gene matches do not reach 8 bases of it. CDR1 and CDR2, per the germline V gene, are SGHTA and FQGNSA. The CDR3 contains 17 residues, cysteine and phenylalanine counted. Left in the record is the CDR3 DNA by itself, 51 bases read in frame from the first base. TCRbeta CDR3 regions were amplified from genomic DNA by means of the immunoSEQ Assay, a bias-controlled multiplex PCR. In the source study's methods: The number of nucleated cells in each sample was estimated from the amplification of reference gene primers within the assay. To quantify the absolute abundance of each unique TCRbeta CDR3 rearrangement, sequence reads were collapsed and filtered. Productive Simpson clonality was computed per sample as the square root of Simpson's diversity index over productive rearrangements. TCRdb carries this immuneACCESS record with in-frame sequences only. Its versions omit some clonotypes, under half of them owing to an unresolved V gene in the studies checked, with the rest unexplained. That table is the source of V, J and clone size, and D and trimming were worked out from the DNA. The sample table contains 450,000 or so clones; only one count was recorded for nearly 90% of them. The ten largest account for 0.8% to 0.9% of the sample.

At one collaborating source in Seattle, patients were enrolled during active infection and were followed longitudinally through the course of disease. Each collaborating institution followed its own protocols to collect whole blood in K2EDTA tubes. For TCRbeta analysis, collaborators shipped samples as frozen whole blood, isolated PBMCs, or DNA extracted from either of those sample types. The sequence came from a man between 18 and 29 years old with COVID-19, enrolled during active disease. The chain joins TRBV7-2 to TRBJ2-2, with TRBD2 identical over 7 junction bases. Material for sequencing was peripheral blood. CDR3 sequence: CASSLASAGVRTGELFF. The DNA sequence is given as TGTGCCAGCAGCTTAGCCTCCGCGGGAGTGCGCACCGGGGAGCTGTTTTTT.